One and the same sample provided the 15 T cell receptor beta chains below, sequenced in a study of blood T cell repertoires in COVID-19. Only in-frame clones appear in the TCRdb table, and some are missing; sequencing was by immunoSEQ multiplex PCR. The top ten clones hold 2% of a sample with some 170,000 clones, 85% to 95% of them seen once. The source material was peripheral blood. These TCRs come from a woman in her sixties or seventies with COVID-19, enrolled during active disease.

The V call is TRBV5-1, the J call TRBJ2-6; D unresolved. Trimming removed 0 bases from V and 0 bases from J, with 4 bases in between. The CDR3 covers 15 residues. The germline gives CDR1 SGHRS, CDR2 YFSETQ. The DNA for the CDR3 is TGCGCCAGCAGCTTGGAGCTCTCTGGGGCCAACGTCCTGACTTTC. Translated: CASSLELSGANVLTF.

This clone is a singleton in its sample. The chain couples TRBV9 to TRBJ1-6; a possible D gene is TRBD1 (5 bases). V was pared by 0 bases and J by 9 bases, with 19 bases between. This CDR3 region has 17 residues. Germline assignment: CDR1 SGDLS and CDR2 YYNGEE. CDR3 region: CASSVAQGSGIGSPLHF. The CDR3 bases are TGTGCCAGCAGCGTAGCCCAGGGTAGCGGGATCGGTTCACCCCTCCACTTT.

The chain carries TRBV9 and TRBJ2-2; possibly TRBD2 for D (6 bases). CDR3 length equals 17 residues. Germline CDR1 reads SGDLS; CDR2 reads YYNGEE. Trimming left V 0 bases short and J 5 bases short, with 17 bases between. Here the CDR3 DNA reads TGTGCCAGCAGCGTAGCTACACCCACTGCGGGAACCGGGGAGCTGTTTTTT. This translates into CASSVATPTAGTGELFF.

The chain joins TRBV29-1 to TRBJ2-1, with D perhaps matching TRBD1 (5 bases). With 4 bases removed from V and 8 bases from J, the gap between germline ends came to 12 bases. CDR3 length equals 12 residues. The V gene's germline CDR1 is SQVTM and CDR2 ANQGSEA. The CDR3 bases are TGCAGCGTTGGCAGGGCTAACGATGAGCAGTTCTTC. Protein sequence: CSVGRANDEQFF.

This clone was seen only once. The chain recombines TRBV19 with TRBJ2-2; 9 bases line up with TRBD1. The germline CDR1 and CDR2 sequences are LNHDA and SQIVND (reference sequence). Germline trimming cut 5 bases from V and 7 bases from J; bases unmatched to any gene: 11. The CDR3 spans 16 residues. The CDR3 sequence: CASSPPGQGRFGELFF. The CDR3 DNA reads TGTGCCAGTAGTCCACCGGGACAGGGCCGATTCGGGGAGCTGTTTTTT.

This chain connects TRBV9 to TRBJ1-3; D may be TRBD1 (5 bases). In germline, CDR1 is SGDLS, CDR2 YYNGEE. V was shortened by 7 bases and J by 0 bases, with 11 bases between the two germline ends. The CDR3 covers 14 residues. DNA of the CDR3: TGTGCCAGCGGGGGGGACGTCTCTGGAAACACCATATATTTT. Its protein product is CASGGDVSGNTIYF.

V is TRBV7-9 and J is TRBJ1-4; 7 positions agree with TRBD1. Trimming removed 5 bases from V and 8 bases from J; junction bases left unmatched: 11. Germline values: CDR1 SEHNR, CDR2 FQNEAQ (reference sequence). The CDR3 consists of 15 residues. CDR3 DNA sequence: TGTGCCAGCAGCCGGACAGGTTACGATGGCGAAAAACTGTTTTTT. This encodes CASSRTGYDGEKLFF.

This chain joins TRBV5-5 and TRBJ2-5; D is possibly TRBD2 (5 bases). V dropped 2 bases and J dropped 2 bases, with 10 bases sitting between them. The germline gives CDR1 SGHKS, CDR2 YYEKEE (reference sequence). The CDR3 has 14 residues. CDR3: CASSFRGDQETQYF. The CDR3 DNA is TGTGCCAGCAGCTTTCGGGGAGATCAAGAGACCCAGTACTTC.

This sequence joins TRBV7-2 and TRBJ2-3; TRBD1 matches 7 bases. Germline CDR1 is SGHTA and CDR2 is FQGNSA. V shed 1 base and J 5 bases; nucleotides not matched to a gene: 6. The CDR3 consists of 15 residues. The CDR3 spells CASSLDSGGIDTQYF. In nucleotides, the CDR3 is TGTGCCAGCAGCTTAGATTCAGGGGGTATAGATACGCAGTATTTT.

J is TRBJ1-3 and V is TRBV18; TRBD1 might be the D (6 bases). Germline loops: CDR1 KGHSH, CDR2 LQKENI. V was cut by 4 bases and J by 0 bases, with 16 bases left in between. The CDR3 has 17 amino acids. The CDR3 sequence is CASSLNRDIISGNTIYF. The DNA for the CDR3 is TGTGCCAGCTCACTTAACCGGGACATCATCTCTGGAAACACCATATATTTT.

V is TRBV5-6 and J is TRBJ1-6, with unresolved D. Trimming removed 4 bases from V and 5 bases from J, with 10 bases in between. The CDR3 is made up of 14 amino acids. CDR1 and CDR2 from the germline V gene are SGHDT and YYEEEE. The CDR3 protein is CASSLGGDNSPLHF. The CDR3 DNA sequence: TGTGCCAGCAGCCTGGGCGGAGATAATTCACCCCTCCACTTT.

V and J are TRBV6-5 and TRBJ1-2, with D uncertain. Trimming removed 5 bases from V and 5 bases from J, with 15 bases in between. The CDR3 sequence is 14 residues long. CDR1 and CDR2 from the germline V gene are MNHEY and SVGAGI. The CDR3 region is CASSIPRDDYGYTF. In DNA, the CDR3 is TGTGCCAGCAGTATACCTCGGGATGATTATGGCTACACCTTC.

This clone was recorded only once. The CDR3 spells CASSSGTGRTTEAFF. The CDR3 nucleotides read TGTGCCAGCAGCTCCGGGACAGGGCGAACCACTGAAGCTTTCTTT. The chain uses TRBV5-4 and TRBJ1-1; 9 positions agree with TRBD1. Looked up from germline, CDR1 is SGHNT and CDR2 is YYREEE (reference sequence). With V trimmed by 3 bases and J by 4 bases, 7 bases remained unmatched. CDR3 length: 15 residues.

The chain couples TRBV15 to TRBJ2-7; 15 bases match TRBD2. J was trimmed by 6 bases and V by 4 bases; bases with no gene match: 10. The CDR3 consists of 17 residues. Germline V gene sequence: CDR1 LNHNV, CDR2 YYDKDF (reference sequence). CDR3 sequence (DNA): TGTGCCACCAGCAAAGGGGGAACGGGACTAGCGGGGGGCGAGCAGTACTTC. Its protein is CATSKGGTGLAGGEQYF. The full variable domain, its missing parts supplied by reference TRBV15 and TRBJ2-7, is DAMVIQNPRYQVTQFGKPVTLSCSQTLNHNVMYWYQQKSSQAPKLLFHYYDKDFNNEADTPDNFQSRRPNTSFCFLDIRSPGLGDTAMYLCATSKGGTGLAGGEQYFGPGTRLTVT.

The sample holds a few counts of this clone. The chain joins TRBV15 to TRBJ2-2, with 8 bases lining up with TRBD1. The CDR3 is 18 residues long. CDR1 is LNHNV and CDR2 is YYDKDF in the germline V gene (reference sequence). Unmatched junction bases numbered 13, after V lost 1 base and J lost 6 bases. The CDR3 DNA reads TGTGCCACCAGCAGAGGCAGGGTCAGGGGGCGATTCGCCGGGGAGCTGTTTTTT. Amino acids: CATSRGRVRGRFAGELFF.